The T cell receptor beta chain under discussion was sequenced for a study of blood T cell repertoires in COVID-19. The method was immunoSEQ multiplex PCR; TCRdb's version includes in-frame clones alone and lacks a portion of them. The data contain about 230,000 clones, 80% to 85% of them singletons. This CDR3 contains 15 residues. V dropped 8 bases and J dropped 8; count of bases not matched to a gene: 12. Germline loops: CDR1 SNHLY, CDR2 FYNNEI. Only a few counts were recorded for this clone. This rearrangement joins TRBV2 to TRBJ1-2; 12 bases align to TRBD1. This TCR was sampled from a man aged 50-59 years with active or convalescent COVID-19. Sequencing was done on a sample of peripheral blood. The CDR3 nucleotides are TGTGCCAGCCCGGGACAGGGGGCTCATAGGAGGGGCTACACCTTC. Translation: CASPGQGAHRRGYTF.